The entry below gives a single T cell receptor (beta chain) sequence along with its context. This clone was counted only a few times. Its antigen is currently not known. Base quality data are lacking; no much larger clone is found one base away. The CDR3, cysteine through phenylalanine, is 18 amino acids long. Only the CDR3 region is kept as DNA, spanning 54 bases read in frame from base 1. The germline V gene (reference sequence) gives CDR1 as SEHNR and CDR2 as FQNEAQ. V trim: 4 bases; J trim: 0 bases; unmatched bases: 5. This specimen comes from a study of cytomegalovirus exposure and HLA in healthy donors (dated by TCRdb to the late 2010s). Regarding the research as a whole: According to an earlier analysis of several hundred of the donors, about 179 million T cells yielded roughly 110 million unique TCR beta sequences and around 280 Gb of sequence data. Because of strong linkage in the cohort, five DR-DQ haplotypes were treated as single units for association and clustering. In addition to the first cohort of around 670 subjects, a separate validation cohort of some 120 different subjects was used. The aim of the study was to test whether cataloging public T cell receptors could identify signatures of past pathogen exposure. Donor age, sex, ethnicity and CMV serostatus were compiled alongside the repertoire data. The number of donors typed differed by locus, with about 629-630 for A, B, C, DRB1 and DQB1, 522 for DQA1, approximately 570 for DPA1, and 472 for DPB1. The study profiled the T cell repertoires of under 700 subjects by immunosequencing and related them to cytomegalovirus serostatus. An early release covering just under 650 HLA-typed donors comprised approximately 300 gigabases of sequencing data and around 80 million unique TCR sequences. The genetic ancestry cluster associated with self-reported Caucasian donors included 70% to 85% of the approximately 410 genotyped donors. An earlier analysis of several hundred of the donors applied high-throughput TCR beta sequencing to assess whether each TCR beta V gene segment acted as functional or pseudogenic. HLA typing covered class I and class II loci at four-digit resolution. To predict cytomegalovirus infection status, the study combined high-throughput TCR immunosequencing, statistical association of individual TCRs with disease status, and machine learning. In a later genetic analysis, genome-wide SNP genotypes for about three fifths of the roughly 670 donors were used, and that subset was treated as a discovery cohort. Rather than using new phenotypic data, the later analysis identified candidate immune exposures from TCR beta sequences and from how often those sequences occurred across donors. Every repertoire in the discovery cohort had been generated on one and the same sequencing platform. In a later analysis, previously published TCR beta repertoires from 670 or so donors were re-analyzed and high-resolution HLA genotyping was added so that TCR occurrence patterns could be studied. Among some 410 genotyped donors of the cohort, an average of approximately 220,000 unique TCR beta nucleotide sequences was sequenced per donor, of which roughly 18% were non-productive. Study-wide findings and limitations: According to a later analysis, parvovirus B19, influenza, CMV and Epstein-Barr virus appeared linked to several top co-occurrence clusters. When HLA alleles, especially DR and DQ, strongly co-occurred, attributing TCR associations to individual alleles was difficult. The cohort was sequenced for TCR beta chains only, and without alpha or paired-chain data the features that could be detected were limited. Sequencing depth was assumed to be roughly uniform across donors in the presence/absence analyses, though that assumption may not hold. Seventeen rarely observed V segments, including chromosome 9 orphons, were excluded from the earlier analysis of approximately 600 of the donors because counts were too low. A later genetic analysis reported fewer N-insertions in productive TCRs among donors in an Asian-associated ancestry cluster than the approximately 670-donor mean. A further reported finding was that TCR beta sequences accurately predicted the HLA-A and HLA-B alleles for most subjects in the first cohort. Three of the identified cytomegalovirus-associated TCR beta chains were confirmed in vitro to be specific for cytomegalovirus antigens. Linkage disequilibrium might explain the correlated functional status among segregating V segments, but an unknown experimental factor could not be excluded. The authors suggested that the approach could potentially be generalized to other disease states and immunological phenotypes. Most TCR sequences were observed very rarely across donors, whereas some public TCRs were present in many individuals. The study listed 164 TCR beta chains as associated with cytomegalovirus. Because HLA typing was missing for some donors at each locus, association tests included only the typed subset. Most CMV-associated TCR beta chains appeared to be HLA-restricted in a later analysis, and the HLA associations seemed to be driven largely by CMV exposure. A cluster of highly shared sequence variants was judged likely to represent a technical artifact of the sequencing pipeline. Broadly in line with IMGT annotations, most TCR beta V segments showed up in productive rearrangements about 87% or about 30% of the time in an earlier analysis of around 550 of the donors. The classifier was reported to diagnose cytomegalovirus status with high specificity and sensitivity in both the original and validation cohorts. In a later analysis, 15,000 to 20,000 TCR beta sequences were associated with specific HLA alleles at a false discovery rate of 0.05. According to a later analysis, TCR association rates differed among HLA loci, with DRB1 alleles showing the most associated TCRs and HLA-C alleles showing the fewest. In a later analysis, HLA-associated TCR beta chains were found to be more clonally expanded and to have lower generation probabilities than equally common non-associated chains. The only immune exposure information available for the cohort was CMV serostatus. Some IMGT-functional V segments, including TRBV6-2 and TRBV6-3, could not be distinguished by the 87-base-pair reads and were therefore excluded. In a later genetic analysis, a missense DCLRE1C variant was associated with V-gene and J-gene trimming of TCR beta chains, and the association was replicated in an independent cohort.

The cohort consisted of approximately 690 healthy bone marrow donors. At the time of sampling, every cohort member was nominally healthy, though immune exposures that went unrecorded were likely present. The donor tested CMV seropositive and was one of the 289 seropositive cohort members. A peripheral blood sample was collected from each donor, and TCR beta sequencing was performed on peripheral blood mononuclear cells. The Qiagen DNeasy Blood Extraction Kit was used to extract genomic DNA from the blood cell samples. Libraries were constructed by the immunoSEQ multiplex PCR assay. A mixture of 60 forward primers for TCR Vbeta segments and 13 reverse primers for TCR Jbeta segments was used in the multiplex PCR. The CDR3 region of rearranged TCR beta genes was amplified from genomic DNA by a multiplex PCR assay. The Illumina HiSeq System was used to sequence the amplified TCR beta libraries as 87-base-pair reads. Concerning the study's data processing: Across the 500 to 850 repertoires, a later analysis counted approximately 75 million unique TCR beta chains, 9.5 million to 12 million of which were shared by at least two donors. To remove PCR and sequencing errors, raw reads were error-corrected and collapsed into unique sequences using a nearest-neighbor algorithm that merged closely related sequences. V, D and J gene segments were assigned by aligning CDR3 sequences to IMGT reference sequences. For a sequence to be retained, a match of at least six nucleotides was required to both a V gene segment and a J gene segment. Rearrangements were classified as productive when the CDR3 lacked stop codons and remained in frame with V and J, and all other rearrangements were classified as non-productive. CDR3 was defined according to IMGT convention as the region running from the second conserved V-encoded cysteine to the conserved J-encoded phenylalanine. Sequences without an unambiguous match to a single V gene segment were excluded from the earlier analysis of several hundred of the donors. An earlier analysis of around 600 of the donors classified V segments as functional when productive rearrangements were above 56.7% and as segregating when the standard deviation between donors was above 5%. A statistical classification framework was built to diagnose cytomegalovirus status from the catalog of TCR beta chain sequences. A later analysis assigned V and J genes by comparing TCR nucleotide sequences with IMGT/GENE-DB human TR gene sequences. The TCRdist pipeline was used in a later analysis to assign CDR3 sequences and most-parsimonious VDJ recombination scenarios. In a later analysis, each TCR beta chain was defined by its CDR3 amino acid sequence together with its V-gene family, and reads lacking a unique V-gene family were excluded. As a way to deal with suspected cross-contamination and a sequencing artifact, a later analysis dropped hundreds of nucleotide sequences that were highly shared and had low generation probability. In a later analysis, a clonal expansion index was calculated for each public chain from normalized within-repertoire ranks of inferred template counts. In a later analysis, generation probabilities were computed with a VDJ recombination model fitted to out-of-frame rearrangements, and the resulting probabilities were checked against IGoR. Hypergeometric tests were used in a later analysis to score TCR-TCR, TCR-HLA and TCR-CMV co-occurrence, with a repertoire-size bias correction applied to the TCR pairs. False discovery rates were estimated in a later analysis by permuting HLA or CMV assignments 20 times. In a later analysis, co-occurring TCRs were grouped with DBSCAN, and TCRdist sequence similarity was added when clustering was performed within HLA-allele-positive subsets. For co-occurrence clustering, repertoires with fewer than 30,000 or more than 120,000 public chains were excluded, along with roughly 5 repertoires with anomalous nucleotide sharing. TCRdb's version of the immuneACCESS table is confined to in-frame rearrangements and falls short of the full clone set. An unresolved V gene accounts for under half of the shortfall where checked; the remainder is of unknown origin. V and J calls plus clone size are reproduced from that table; the DNA served to infer D and trimming. The sample yields 100,000 to 150,000 clones; about 10% were counted once. The ten largest clonotypes hold around 4.6% of the sample.

The chain links TRBV7-9 with TRBJ2-1, and 14 junction bases match TRBD2. The TCR was taken from a woman aged 18-30 years in good health and CMV-seropositive. Sequencing was carried out using PBMCs. The DNA sequence is TGTGCCAGCAGCTCAACGGGGACTAGCGGGAGCTCCTACAATGAGCAGTTCTTC. The translation is CASSSTGTSGSSYNEQFF. Here the CDR3 is joined to the reference TRBV7-9 and TRBJ2-1 genes, and the full variable domain is: DTGVSQNPRHKITKRGQNVTFRCDPISEHNRLYWYRQTLGQGPEFLTYFQNEAQLEKSRLLSDRFSAERPKGSFSTLEIQRTEQGDSAMYLCASSSTGTSGSSYNEQFFGPGTRLTVL.